Below are 9 T cell receptor beta chains sequenced from a single sample in a study of blood T cell repertoires in COVID-19 (dated by TCRdb to 2018 to 2020). Library method: the immunoSEQ multiplex PCR assay. TCRdb provides this immuneACCESS table in a form limited to in-frame rearrangements. Some clones are lacking; in checked studies, under half of them reflect an unresolved V gene, and why the rest are absent is not known. This sample gives about 370,000 clones in total; around nine tenths of them show up just once. The ten biggest clones cover about 1.7% of the sample. Sequencing used PBMCs or T cells enriched from blood (not recorded which). These receptors all stem from a woman aged 25 to 45 who had recovered from COVID-19.

The J gene is TRBJ1-2, the V gene TRBV18; 7 bases line up with TRBD1. This CDR3 spans 13 amino acids. CDR1 and CDR2 from the germline V gene are KGHSH and LQKENI. The V gene end was trimmed by 4 bases and the J gene end by 8 bases; junction bases not matched to a gene: 7. The CDR3 is CASSRDSLVGYTF. For the CDR3, the DNA is TGTGCCAGCTCACGGGACAGCCTTGTGGGCTACACCTTC.

The chain is built from TRBV5-1 and TRBJ2-3, with 12 bases fitting TRBD2. CDR1 and CDR2 (germline): SGHRS, YFSETQ. J gave up 5 bases and V 5 bases, and 12 bases lay outside the gene matches. The CDR3 contains 17 residues. For the CDR3, the DNA is TGCGCCAGCAGGGCCCTCGTGACTAGCGGGAGAGGAGATACGCAGTATTTT. Translation gives CASRALVTSGRGDTQYF.

J is TRBJ2-3 and V is TRBV7-2; D unclear. CDR1 and CDR2 (germline): SGHTA, FQGNSA. CDR3 length equals 13 residues. V lost 1 base to trimming and J lost 10 bases, with 12 bases between them. For the CDR3, the DNA is TGTGCCAGCAGCTTAGTCTACGGTGACTCGCAGTATTTT. This encodes CASSLVYGDSQYF.

The rearrangement joins TRBV11-2 to TRBJ2-2; weak D call: TRBD2 (5 bases). The germline V gene encodes CDR1 SGHAT and CDR2 FQNNGV. With 5 bases removed from V and 4 bases from J, the gap between germline ends came to 17 bases. This CDR3 comprises 16 residues. The CDR3: CASSLDPLAGTGELFF. CDR3 in DNA: TGTGCCAGCAGCCTTGATCCTTTGGCGGGCACCGGGGAGCTGTTTTTT.

This chain uses TRBV27 with TRBJ2-7; no firm D call. The CDR3 extends over 13 amino acids. Germline V gives CDR1 MNHEY, CDR2 SMNVEV (reference sequence). V gave up 6 bases and J gave up 0 bases, with 9 bases separating them. The CDR3 protein is CASSSMSSYEQYF. DNA of the CDR3: TGTGCCAGCAGCTCAATGAGCTCCTACGAGCAGTACTTC.

The chain has TRBV5-1 and TRBJ1-1, with D unclear. V was clipped by 0 bases and J by 6 bases, with 12 bases between them. The CDR3 has 14 amino acids. From germline, CDR1 is SGHRS and CDR2 YFSETQ. CDR3 sequence: CASSLVEGIAEAFF. The CDR3 coding sequence is TGCGCCAGCAGCTTGGTTGAGGGTATAGCTGAAGCTTTCTTT.

This clone has a single count. J is TRBJ2-7 and V is TRBV30, with D possibly being TRBD1 (5 bases). This CDR3 is 19 amino acids long. From germline, CDR1 is GTSNPN and CDR2 SVGIG (reference sequence). The V end was cut by 3 bases, the J end by 2 bases, with 29 bases between. DNA for the CDR3: TGTGCCTGGAGGGCAGGGTTAGGGGCCGACCCTTATTCTACCTACGAGCAGTACTTC. It translates to CAWRAGLGADPYSTYEQYF.

The chain combines TRBV7-9 with TRBJ2-7; maybe TRBD1 (5 bases). Germline V gene data show CDR1 as SEHNR and CDR2 as FQNEAQ (reference sequence). The CDR3 is made up of 15 amino acids. Deletions cut 1 base from V and 3 bases from J, with 13 bases between. The CDR3 reads CASSLGSGKGYEQYF. The CDR3 DNA reads TGTGCCAGCAGCTTAGGTTCAGGGAAGGGCTACGAGCAGTACTTC.

This chain's CDR3 is CASSGGNQPQHF. CDR3 DNA sequence: TGTGCCAGCAGTGGCGGGAATCAGCCCCAGCATTTT. This chain links TRBV27 with TRBJ1-5, with no clear D. The germline CDR1 and CDR2 sequences are MNHEY and SMNVEV (reference sequence). Trimming removed 5 bases from V and 4 bases from J, with 6 bases in between. This CDR3 is 12 amino acids long.